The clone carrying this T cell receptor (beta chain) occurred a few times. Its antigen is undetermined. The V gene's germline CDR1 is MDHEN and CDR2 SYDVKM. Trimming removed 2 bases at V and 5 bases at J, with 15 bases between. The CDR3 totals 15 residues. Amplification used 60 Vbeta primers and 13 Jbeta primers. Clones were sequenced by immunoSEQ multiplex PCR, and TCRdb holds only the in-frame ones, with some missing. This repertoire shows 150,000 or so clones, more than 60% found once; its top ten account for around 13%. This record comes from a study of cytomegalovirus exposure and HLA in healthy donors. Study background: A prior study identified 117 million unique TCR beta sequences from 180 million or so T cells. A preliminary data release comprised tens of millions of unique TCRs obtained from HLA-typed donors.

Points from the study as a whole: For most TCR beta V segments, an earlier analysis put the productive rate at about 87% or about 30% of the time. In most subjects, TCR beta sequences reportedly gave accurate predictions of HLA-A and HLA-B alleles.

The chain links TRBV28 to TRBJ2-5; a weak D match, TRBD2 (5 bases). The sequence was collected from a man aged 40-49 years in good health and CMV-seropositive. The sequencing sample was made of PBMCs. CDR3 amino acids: CASSLGSSGWETQYF. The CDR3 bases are TGTGCCAGCAGTTTAGGAAGCTCGGGGTGGGAGACCCAGTACTTC.